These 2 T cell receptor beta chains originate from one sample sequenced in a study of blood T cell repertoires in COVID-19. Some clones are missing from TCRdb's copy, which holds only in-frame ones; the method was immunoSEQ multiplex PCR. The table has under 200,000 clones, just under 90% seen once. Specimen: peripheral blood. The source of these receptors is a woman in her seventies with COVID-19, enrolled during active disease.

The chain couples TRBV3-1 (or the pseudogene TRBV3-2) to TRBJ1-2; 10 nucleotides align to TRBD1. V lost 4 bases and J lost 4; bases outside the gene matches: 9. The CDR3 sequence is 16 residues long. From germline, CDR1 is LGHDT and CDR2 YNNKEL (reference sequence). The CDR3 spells CASSLGQGEPLYGYTF. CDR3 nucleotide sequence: TGTGCCAGCAGCCTCGGACAGGGGGAACCCCTCTATGGCTACACCTTC.

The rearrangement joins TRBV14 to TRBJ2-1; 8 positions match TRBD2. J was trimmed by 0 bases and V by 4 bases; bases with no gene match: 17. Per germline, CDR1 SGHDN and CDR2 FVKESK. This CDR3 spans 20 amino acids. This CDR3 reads CASSPPRRGVSGDSYNEQFF. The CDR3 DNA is TGTGCCAGCAGCCCCCCTCGACGAGGAGTTAGCGGGGACTCCTACAATGAGCAGTTCTTC.